Below, 21 T cell receptor beta chains from the same sample are listed, as sequenced in a study of cytomegalovirus exposure and HLA in healthy donors. PCR primers comprised 60 Vbeta and 13 Jbeta primers. The protocol was immunoSEQ multiplex PCR, while the TCRdb copy is restricted to in-frame clones and leaves out a portion. The sample holds 110,000 to 150,000 clones, under 90% seen once. Material for sequencing was PBMCs. Source of these receptors: a boy aged 2-9 years in good health and CMV-seronegative.

The chain uses TRBV27 and TRBJ1-3; a weak D match, TRBD1 (6 bases). Germline V gene data show CDR1 as MNHEY and CDR2 as SMNVEV (reference sequence). Trimming pared 10 bases from V and 3 bases from J, leaving 13 bases between. This CDR3 is built from 13 residues. As DNA, the CDR3 is TGTGCCACCAGGACAGTTGATGGAAACACCATATATTTT. Protein: CATRTVDGNTIYF.

Notes on this clone: Its ends do not fully match the called genes, so a read error is possible. The chain has TRBV7-8 and TRBJ1-2, with a weak D call TRBD1 (6 bases). In germline, CDR1 is SGHVS, CDR2 FQNEAQ. CDR3 size: 17 residues. CDR3 protein: CASSLAGRTALNYGYTF. The CDR3 nucleotides read TGTGCCAGCAGCCTAGCGGGACGGACAGCACTAAACTATGGCTACACCTTC.

This clone was counted once. This chain connects TRBV6-6 to TRBJ1-2, with unresolved D. CDR3 length: 14 amino acids. The germline gives CDR1 MNHNY, CDR2 SVGAGI (reference sequence). The germline V and J ends were trimmed by 5 bases and 0 bases, with 10 bases remaining between them. CDR3 region: CASSDGLTNYGYTF. The CDR3 region has the DNA TGTGCCAGCAGTGACGGGTTAACTAACTATGGCTACACCTTC.

This sequence joins TRBV9 and TRBJ2-5; 15 bases line up with TRBD2. Germline CDR1 is SGDLS and CDR2 is YYNGEE. This CDR3 has 17 amino acids. After removal of 4 bases from V and 2 bases from J, the junction contained 6 bases not matched to a gene. The CDR3: CASSTRTSGGGQETQYF. In DNA form, the CDR3 reads TGTGCCAGCAGCACCCGGACTAGCGGGGGGGGTCAAGAGACCCAGTACTTC.

The count of this clone is one. The chain employs TRBV7-9 and TRBJ2-1; D remains ambiguous. V lost 1 base to trimming and J lost 8 bases, with 6 bases between them. The CDR3 runs 12 residues. The germline gives CDR1 SEHNR, CDR2 FQNEAQ (reference sequence). Written as DNA, the CDR3 is TGTGCCAGCAGCTTAGGGGCCGATGAGCAGTTCTTC. This gives the protein CASSLGADEQFF.

The rearrangement uses TRBV19 and TRBJ1-2; D is perhaps TRBD1 (6 bases). This CDR3 has 16 residues. Germline V gives CDR1 LNHDA, CDR2 SQIVND (reference sequence). The V end lost 10 bases, the J end lost 7 bases, and 28 bases lay between the germline ends. The CDR3 sequence: CAKLNSPGDLCGGYTF. The CDR3 coding sequence is TGTGCCAAATTAAATTCTCCAGGGGATCTGTGCGGTGGCTACACCTTC.

The chain links TRBV7-9 to TRBJ2-1; a weak D match, TRBD2 (5 bases). V gave up 5 bases and J gave up 1 base, with 12 bases separating them. Germline V gives CDR1 SEHNR, CDR2 FQNEAQ (reference sequence). There are 15 residues in the CDR3. The CDR3 nucleotides are TGTGCCAGCAGCCCAGGACGGACTTCCTACAATGAGCAGTTCTTC. Its translation is CASSPGRTSYNEQFF.

This chain connects TRBV11-3 to TRBJ2-5; 9 bases map to TRBD1. CDR1 and CDR2 (germline): SGHNT, YENEEA. The CDR3 extends over 15 amino acids. J gave up 5 bases and V 6 bases, and 10 bases lay outside the gene matches. The CDR3 coding sequence is TGTGCCAGCAGTCCACCGGGACAGGGTCGGGAGACCCAGTACTTC. Residues: CASSPPGQGRETQYF.

The J gene is TRBJ1-2, the V gene TRBV19, with D possibly matching TRBD1 (5 bases). The germline V and J ends were trimmed by 5 bases and 3 bases, with 10 bases remaining between them. The germline gives CDR1 LNHDA, CDR2 SQIVND (reference sequence). This CDR3 spans 13 amino acids. DNA of the CDR3: TGTGCCAGTAGTCTTACGGGGGACTATGGCTACACCTTC. It specifies CASSLTGDYGYTF.

This chain joins TRBV10-1 and TRBJ2-2, with D possibly matching TRBD2 (5 bases). The CDR3 has 14 residues. Deletions cut 6 bases from V and 3 bases from J, with 11 bases between. Germline CDR1 is WNHNN and CDR2 is SYGVQD (reference sequence). The CDR3 sequence is CASRFGVDTGELFF. Here the CDR3 DNA reads TGCGCCAGCAGGTTCGGGGTCGACACCGGGGAGCTGTTTTTT.

In DNA form, the CDR3 reads TGTGCCAGCAGCGTACAAGCGGGGGGCCAAGAGACCCAGTACTTC. This encodes CASSVQAGGQETQYF. This chain connects TRBV9 to TRBJ2-5, with 9 nucleotides matching TRBD2. Germline trimming cut 1 base from V and 1 base from J; bases unmatched to any gene: 2. This CDR3 has 15 amino acids. Germline values: CDR1 SGDLS, CDR2 YYNGEE.

This sequence joins TRBV7-9 and TRBJ2-2, with 8 bases fitting TRBD1. The CDR3 spans 15 residues. Germline loops: CDR1 SEHNR, CDR2 FQNEAQ (reference sequence). With 5 bases clipped from V and 3 bases from J, the junction kept 5 bases outside the gene matches. As DNA, the CDR3 is TGTGCCAGCAGCACGAAGGGACAGGACACCGGGGAGCTGTTTTTT. This codes for CASSTKGQDTGELFF.

This clone was seen a few times. The genes are TRBV19 and TRBJ2-1; the match to TRBD1 covers 11 bases. Germline CDR1 LNHDA, CDR2 SQIVND (reference sequence). V shed 4 bases, J shed 4 bases, and the junction held 6 bases outside the gene matches. CDR3 length: 16 residues. The CDR3 sequence: CASSRPGTGGYNEQFF. In DNA form, the CDR3 reads TGTGCCAGTAGTAGACCCGGGACAGGGGGATACAATGAGCAGTTCTTC. Filled out from reference TRBV19 and TRBJ2-1, the complete variable domain reads DGGITQSPKYLFRKEGQNVTLSCEQNLNHDAMYWYRQDPGQGLRLIYYSQIVNDFQKGDIAEGYSVSREKKESFPLTVTSAQKNPTAFYLCASSRPGTGGYNEQFFGPGTRLTVL.

This sequence joins TRBV7-3 and TRBJ2-2; D call uncertain. The CDR3 is made up of 18 amino acids. The V gene's germline CDR1 is SGHTA and CDR2 FQGTGA. The V end was cut by 2 bases, the J end by 8 bases, with 24 bases between. Here the CDR3 reads CASSLRRGTSAEQGELFF. The CDR3 region has the DNA TGTGCCAGCAGCTTACGTAGAGGAACTTCGGCCGAACAAGGGGAGCTGTTTTTT.

The count of this clone is one. The CDR3: CASSLDASASSYEQYF. The CDR3 region has the DNA TGTGCCAGCAGCTTAGACGCTAGCGCGAGCTCCTACGAGCAGTACTTC. This chain uses TRBV11-3 with TRBJ2-7, with a weak D call TRBD2 (6 bases). This CDR3 spans 16 amino acids. Germline-derived CDR1 and CDR2 are SGHNT and YENEEA. Trimming removed 0 bases from V and 0 bases from J, with 12 bases in between.

This chain links TRBV13 with TRBJ2-3; a possible D gene is TRBD2 (6 bases). Germline loops: CDR1 PRHDT, CDR2 FYEKMQ (reference sequence). V dropped 5 bases and J dropped 1 base, with 13 bases sitting between them. There are 15 residues in the CDR3. CDR3 coding DNA: TGTGCCAGCAGCCCCAGCGGAGGGGGCACAGATACGCAGTATTTT. Amino acid sequence: CASSPSGGGTDTQYF.

The genes are TRBV7-2 and TRBJ1-2, with a possible D match to TRBD1 (6 bases). The V gene's germline CDR1 is SGHTA and CDR2 FQGNSA. V gave up 1 base and J gave up 2 bases, with 17 bases separating them. The CDR3 length is 17 residues. The CDR3 sequence is CASSLEFSGEGNYGYTF. The CDR3, as DNA: TGTGCCAGCAGCTTAGAGTTTTCAGGGGAAGGGAACTATGGCTACACCTTC.

The chain joins TRBV29-1 to TRBJ2-3; possible D gene TRBD1, 5 bases. Germline assignment: CDR1 SQVTM and CDR2 ANQGSEA. This CDR3 has 11 amino acids. V was trimmed by 4 bases and J by 5 bases, leaving 7 bases between them. CDR3 protein: CSVVRGDTQYF. In DNA, the CDR3 is TGCAGCGTTGTAAGGGGAGATACGCAGTATTTT.

This clone was seen a single time. The chain has TRBV11-2 and TRBJ2-7; TRBD1 matches at 8 bases. The CDR3 extends over 15 amino acids. J gave up 0 bases and V 3 bases, and 4 bases lay outside the gene matches. Germline V gene lookup returns CDR1 SGHAT and CDR2 FQNNGV. CDR3 nucleotides: TGTGCCAGCAGCTTCCGACAGGGGCCCTCCTACGAGCAGTACTTC. Protein sequence: CASSFRQGPSYEQYF.

The J gene is TRBJ1-1, the V gene TRBV5-6, with D perhaps TRBD1 (6 bases). This CDR3 comprises 16 residues. Trimming cost V 0 bases and J 4 bases, with 16 bases left between them. Germline CDR1 SGHDT, CDR2 YYEEEE. CDR3 loop: CASSLGAGALGTEAFF. Here the CDR3 DNA reads TGTGCCAGCAGCTTGGGGGCGGGGGCGTTAGGCACTGAAGCTTTCTTT.

The chain employs TRBV7-3 and TRBJ1-1; D is perhaps TRBD1 (6 bases). Trimming shortened V by 5 bases and J by 7 bases, and 11 bases separated the two germline ends. This CDR3 has 12 amino acids. The germline V gene has CDR1 SGHTA and CDR2 FQGTGA. The CDR3 sequence: CASSLIQGEAFF. As DNA, the CDR3 is TGTGCCAGCAGCCTAATACAGGGTGAAGCTTTCTTT.